This T cell receptor beta chain was sequenced during a study of regulatory T cells. Findings and caveats of the study: Hydrophobic residues at CDR3 positions 6 and 7 were enriched in conventional CD4+ T cells of CD3G-deficient patients.

Amplification used 52 TRBV primers and 13 TRBJ primers. The method was immunoSEQ multiplex PCR; TCRdb's version includes in-frame clones alone and lacks a portion of them. The profile covers some 38,000 clones, with 89% appearing a single time and approximately 2.4% taken by the ten largest. A remark on this clone: The antigen is not known.

The clonotype originates from a person between 18 and 30 years old with CD3G deficiency. The specimen was conventional CD4+ T cells sorted from blood.

CDR3 nucleotides: TGTGCCAGCAGTGTGGGTTCTGTCAGCGGCCGAGATACGCAGTATTTT. It is translated as CASSVGSVSGRDTQYF. The rearrangement joins TRBV28 to TRBJ2-3, with TRBD2 as a possible D gene (5 bases). In germline, CDR1 is MDHEN, CDR2 SYDVKM. There are 16 residues in the CDR3. Between the trimmed V and J ends, which lost 5 bases and 5 bases, there was a span of 20 bases.